This TCR beta chain derives from a study of Tregs in tolerant kidney transplant recipients. Study context: The nonmyeloablative bone marrow transplants came from related graft donors, with transient mixed chimerism. Overall study results and limits: Some patients' samples used different primers over time, so nucleotide sequences weren't comparable. Donor-specific Treg expansion exceeded global Treg expansion in tolerant patients, suggesting antigen drive.

With respect to this clone: What it recognizes is unknown. The read gets to within 3 residues of the CDR3 end, and the germline J gene fills in the rest.

Repertoires were generated with immunoSEQ multiplex PCR, while TCRdb's copy carries only in-frame clones and drops some. The sample table sets out tens of thousands of clones. This CDR3 contains 13 residues. Germline lookup yields CDR1 SQVTM and CDR2 ANQGSEA. V was trimmed by 2 bases and J by 6 bases, leaving 11 bases between them. This chain uses TRBV29-1 with TRBJ2-1; D perhaps matches TRBD1 (6 bases). This clonotype originated in a human donor who received a combined kidney and bone marrow transplant. The sequenced sample was CD4+ T cells from blood, obtained before the transplant. The part of the CDR3 DNA that was read is TGCAGCGTTGAAAGGACAGTAGGCAATGAG. Translation gives CSVERTVGNE. In full, the CDR3 is CSVERTVGNEQFF.